Listed below are T cell receptor beta chains from one sample, sequenced in a study of metastatic and nonmetastatic thyroid tumors. TCRdb recomputed clones from the PCR reads via MiXCR. Of under 15,000 clones in the sample, about 12% were seen once. Material: blood. These receptors all stem from a female donor with papillary thyroid cancer or a benign thyroid nodule (not recorded which). Some clones in this sample may be carry-over from other donors' samples. Both conserved end residues are part of each CDR3.

>TRBV6-1
CASSRPGLGYEQYF
>TRBV10-3
CAISNRESQPQHF
>TRBV5-6
CASSPPALGDTQYF
>TRBV2
CASSGPGQNTGELFF
>TRBV6-5
CASSYSSEGGNEQFF
>TRBV11-1
CATMTSGPYEQYF
>TRBV20-1
CSASATGANTGELFF
>TRBV12-3/TRBV12-4
CASSLGRVWDNEQFF
>TRBV3-1
CASRLSGGFTDTQYF
>TRBV6-1
CASNPGWGVDEAFF
>TRBV20-1
CSAPNSGYNEQFF
>TRBV19
CASSEVFNQPQHF
>TRBV9
CASSASPQANQPQHF
>TRBV29-1
CSVTGEGRDGSEQFF
>TRBV5-1
CASSFTGPQPQHF
>TRBV12-3/TRBV12-4
CASSPSRRVYAQSF
>TRBV19
CAIRGKLAGSYNEQFF
>TRBV6-1
CASSPRGSGNQPQHF
>TRBV28
CASRERQGAGELFF
>TRBV2
CASGYEQYF
>TRBV28
CASMIWYEQHF
>TRBV7-3
CASSFLPDSYNEQFF
>TRBV6-2/TRBV6-3
CASSYEEGETLYF
>TRBV3-1
CASPPGLAETNTGELFF
>TRBV30
CAWSPRGRGTEAFF
>TRBV7-8
CASSLRLAGPYEQYF
>TRBV6-5
CASSYTPGLASDTGELFF
>TRBV5-4
CSSSAGQGINTEAFF
>TRBV6-1
CASSDRIRDTQYF
>TRBV12-3/TRBV12-4
CASSSGTGQFNNEQFF
>TRBV5-1
CASSLSPQGTGNTIYF
>TRBV5-4
CASSLAGTAYEQYF
>TRBV27
CASSDSGANVLTF
>TRBV28
CASSYPGHARPGEQYF
>TRBV5-4
CASSLGGPGNGGYTF
>TRBV10-3
CAISEPGDRTGGYTF
>TRBV6-1
CASSSDNTGELFF
>TRBV15
CATRKGQGSYNEQFF
>TRBV7-2
CASSLTTVDQPQHF
>TRBV6-1
CASSDGGAGNTIYF
>TRBV6-2/TRBV6-3
CASSYPGGRESNQPQHF
>TRBV7-2
CASSITSSFGNEQLF
>TRBV5-4
CASSLVGGREQYF